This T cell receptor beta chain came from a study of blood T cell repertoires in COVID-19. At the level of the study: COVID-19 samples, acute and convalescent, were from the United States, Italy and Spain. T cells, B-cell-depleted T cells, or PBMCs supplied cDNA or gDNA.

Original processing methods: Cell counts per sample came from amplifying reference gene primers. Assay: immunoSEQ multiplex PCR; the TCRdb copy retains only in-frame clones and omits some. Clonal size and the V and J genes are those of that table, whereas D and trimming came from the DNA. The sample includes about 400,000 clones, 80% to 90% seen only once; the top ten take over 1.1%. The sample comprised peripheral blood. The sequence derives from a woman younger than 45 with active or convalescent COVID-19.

The CDR3 region has the DNA TGTGCCAGCAGCCCGACAGGGTTGAACACTGAAGCTTTCTTT. Its protein is CASSPTGLNTEAFF. This chain joins TRBV7-9 and TRBJ1-1; 7 nucleotides match TRBD1. Germline-derived CDR1 and CDR2 are SEHNR and FQNEAQ (reference sequence). The junction had 3 bases not matched to a gene; V was cut back by 5 bases and J by 0 bases. The CDR3 runs 14 residues.